The rows below give T cell receptor beta chains drawn from one sample of a study of T cell changes during pregnancy in multiple sclerosis. Assay: immunoSEQ multiplex PCR; the TCRdb copy retains only in-frame clones and omits some. The data hold tens of thousands of clones, with approximately 93% observed a single time. The specimen was peripheral blood, collected after pregnancy. The receptors shown here come from a female donor with multiple sclerosis, enrolled in a pregnancy study. Each CDR3 is given with its conserved first and last residue. A D gene is named only where the DNA matches it firmly. Rows may omit the clone size; those that give it use once, few, many or a size class.

V: TRBV7-9
J: TRBJ1-4
size: -
D: TRBD1
CDR3: CASSSNRGPNEKLFF
DNA: TGTGCCAGCAGCTCCAACAGGGGTCCTAATGAAAAACTGTTTTTT

V: TRBV6-5
J: TRBJ1-2
size: -
D: TRBD1
CDR3: CASSWDRDHQGYTF
DNA: TGTGCCAGCAGCTGGGACAGGGACCATCAGGGCTACACCTTC

V: TRBV28
J: TRBJ1-5
size: -
D: TRBD1
CDR3: CASSWLKGQGGGNQPQHF
DNA: TGTGCCAGCAGTTGGCTCAAGGGACAGGGAGGCGGCAATCAGCCCCAGCATTTT

V: TRBV29-1
J: TRBJ1-2
size: -
D: -
CDR3: CSVEPGSGIYGYTF
DNA: TGCAGCGTTGAACCAGGATCGGGAATTTATGGCTACACCTTC

V: TRBV5-1
J: TRBJ1-1
size: -
D: -
CDR3: CASSLYDRTDTEAFF
DNA: TGCGCCAGCAGCTTATACGACAGGACGGACACTGAAGCTTTCTTT

V: TRBV6-5
J: TRBJ2-2
size: -
D: -
CDR3: CASSYSRVGGELFF
DNA: TGTGCCAGCAGTTACTCGAGGGTAGGCGGGGAGCTGTTTTTT

V: TRBV19
J: TRBJ1-1
size: -
D: -
CDR3: CASSIDRSNEAFF
DNA: TGTGCCAGTAGTATCGACAGGTCTAATGAAGCTTTCTTT

V: TRBV15
J: TRBJ2-7
size: -
D: -
CDR3: CATSTNTGSPMSGQYF
DNA: TGTGCCACCAGCACCAATACAGGCTCCCCGATGTCTGGGCAGTACTTC

V: TRBV27
J: TRBJ2-2
size: -
D: -
CDR3: CASSSLGGGMNTGELFF
DNA: TGTGCCAGCAGTTCCCTTGGCGGAGGGATGAACACCGGGGAGCTGTTTTTT

V: TRBV5-7
J: TRBJ2-5
size: -
D: -
CDR3: CASSPGCQETQYF
DNA: TGTGCCAGCAGCCCAGGGTGCCAAGAGACCCAGTACTTC

V: TRBV4-3
J: TRBJ2-1
size: -
D: TRBD2
CDR3: CASSHDRDYYNEQFF
DNA: TGCGCCAGCAGCCATGACCGGGACTACTACAATGAGCAGTTCTTC

V: TRBV10-3
J: TRBJ2-1
size: -
D: -
CDR3: CAISEQGGGNEQFF
DNA: TGTGCCATCAGTGAGCAGGGAGGCGGCAATGAGCAGTTCTTC

V: TRBV7-9
J: TRBJ2-7
size: -
D: TRBD2
CDR3: CASSHLGSGPTYEQYF
DNA: TGTGCCAGCAGCCACTTAGGTAGCGGGCCAACCTACGAGCAGTACTTC

V: TRBV6-5
J: TRBJ2-7
size: -
D: TRBD1
CDR3: CASSPGTGASYEQYF
DNA: TGTGCCAGCAGCCCCGGGACAGGGGCGTCCTACGAGCAGTACTTC

V: TRBV6-5
J: TRBJ1-2
size: -
D: -
CDR3: CASSYQGNNYGYTF
DNA: TGTGCCAGCAGTTACCAGGGGAATAACTATGGCTACACCTTC

V: TRBV27
J: TRBJ2-3
size: -
D: TRBD1
CDR3: CASSLPGTGSQYF
DNA: TGTGCCAGCAGTTTACCCGGGACAGGGTCGCAGTATTTT

V: TRBV6-4
J: TRBJ2-2
size: medium-sized
D: -
CDR3: CASSDRGREAGELFF
DNA: TGTGCCAGCAGTGATCGGGGAAGGGAAGCCGGGGAGCTGTTTTTT

V: TRBV18
J: TRBJ1-1
size: few
D: -
CDR3: CASSPGLNTEAFF
DNA: TGTGCCAGCTCACCAGGCCTGAACACTGAAGCTTTCTTT

V: TRBV30
J: TRBJ2-7
size: -
D: -
CDR3: CAWSVVGRYEQYF
DNA: TGTGCCTGGAGTGTAGTGGGGCGCTACGAGCAGTACTTC

V: TRBV18
J: TRBJ1-3
size: -
D: TRBD1
CDR3: CASSPGTDGNTIYF
DNA: TGTGCCAGCTCACCAGGGACAGACGGAAACACCATATATTTT

V: TRBV19
J: TRBJ2-2
size: -
D: TRBD2
CDR3: CASRPTSGNTGELFF
DNA: TGTGCCAGTAGGCCTACTAGCGGCAATACCGGGGAGCTGTTTTTT

V: TRBV30
J: TRBJ1-1
size: -
D: -
CDR3: CAWSSRGGNTEAFF
DNA: TGTGCCTGGAGTTCCCGCGGGGGAAACACTGAAGCTTTCTTT

V: TRBV4-1
J: TRBJ2-7
size: -
D: TRBD1
CDR3: CASSQSDRAAYEQYF
DNA: TGCGCCAGCAGCCAATCAGACAGGGCCGCCTACGAGCAGTACTTC

V: TRBV6-5
J: TRBJ2-2
size: -
D: -
CDR3: CASSSLPGGELFF
DNA: TGTGCCAGCAGTTCCCTCCCCGGCGGGGAGCTGTTTTTT